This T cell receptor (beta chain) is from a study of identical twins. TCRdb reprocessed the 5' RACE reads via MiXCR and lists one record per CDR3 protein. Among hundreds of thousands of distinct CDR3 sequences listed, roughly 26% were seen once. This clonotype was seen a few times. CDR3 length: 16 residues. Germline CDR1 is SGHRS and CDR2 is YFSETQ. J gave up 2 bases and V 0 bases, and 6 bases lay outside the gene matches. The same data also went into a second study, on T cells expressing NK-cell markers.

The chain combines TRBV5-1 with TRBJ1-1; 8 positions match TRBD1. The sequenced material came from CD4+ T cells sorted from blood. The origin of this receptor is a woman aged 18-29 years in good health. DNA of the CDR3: TGCGCCAGCAGCTTGGTGGACAGGGACTCTAACACTGAAGCTTTCTTT. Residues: CASSLVDRDSNTEAFF.